This entry lists 10 T cell receptor beta chains sequenced from one sample in a study of CD8 T cells in Susac syndrome. After extraction with the RNeasy kit, about 0.45 to 1 ug of the RNA was reverse transcribed using random hexamers. In TCRdb, the immunoSEQ multiplex PCR reads were re-called with MiXCR into one record per CDR3 protein. The repertoire holds 200,000 or so distinct CDR3 sequences, with approximately 94% as singletons. The material sequenced was CD4+ T cells from PBMCs. The origin of the receptors is a human donor with Susac syndrome.

This chain links TRBV7-9 with TRBJ2-7, with D tentatively TRBD2 (5 bases). V lost 5 bases to trimming and J lost 1 base, with 21 bases between them. This CDR3 spans 17 amino acids. Germline-derived CDR1 and CDR2 are SEHNR and FQNEAQ (reference sequence). CDR3: CASSPPPSSSRSYEQYF. The CDR3 DNA sequence: TGTGCCAGCAGCCCACCGCCCTCCTCTAGCAGATCCTACGAGCAGTACTTC. Looking up the rest from reference TRBV7-9 and TRBJ2-7 gives the full variable domain: DTGVSQNPRHKITKRGQNVTFRCDPISEHNRLYWYRQTLGQGPEFLTYFQNEAQLEKSRLLSDRFSAERPKGSFSTLEIQRTEQGDSAMYLCASSPPPSSSRSYEQYFGPGTRLTVT.

The chain recombines TRBV20-1 with TRBJ1-1; D not certain. There are 16 residues in the CDR3. V gave up 1 base and J gave up 6 bases, with 21 bases separating them. Germline V gene lookup returns CDR1 DFQATT and CDR2 SNEGSKA (reference sequence). The DNA for the CDR3 is TGCAGTGCTAGAGGTAGCTTTCAAGGATTGAAGGCTGAAGCTTTCTTT. This encodes CSARGSFQGLKAEAFF.

The chain is built from TRBV5-1 and TRBJ1-4; weak D call: TRBD1 (5 bases). V lost 2 bases, J lost 10 bases, and 21 bases lay in between. The CDR3 has 16 amino acids. The germline gives CDR1 SGHRS, CDR2 YFSETQ. In DNA, the CDR3 is TGCGCCAGCAGCTTCATACCCATTGGGGACTCAGGAAAACTGTTTTTT. This codes for CASSFIPIGDSGKLFF. Variable domain in full (rest from reference TRBV5-1 and TRBJ1-4): KAGVTQTPRYLIKTRGQQVTLSCSPISGHRSVSWYQQTPGQGLQFLFEYFSETQRNKGNFPGRFSGRQFSNSRSEMNVSTLELGDSALYLCASSFIPIGDSGKLFFGSGTQLSVL.

J is TRBJ1-4 and V is TRBV7-2; D gene uncertain. The germline gives CDR1 SGHTA, CDR2 FQGNSA. V lost 7 bases and J lost 8, with 14 bases in between. The CDR3 has 13 residues. CDR3 in amino acids: CASKLGSGEKLFF. The CDR3 DNA reads TGTGCCAGCAAGCTCGGCAGTGGAGAAAAACTGTTTTTT.

This clonotype showed up just a few times. The J gene is TRBJ2-3, the V gene TRBV20-1, with 8 bases identical to TRBD1. Germline V gene lookup returns CDR1 DFQATT and CDR2 SNEGSKA (reference sequence). The trim removed 6 bases at V and 10 bases at J, leaving 9 bases unmatched. The CDR3 is 12 residues long. In nucleotides, the CDR3 is TGCAGTGCCCAGGACAGGGTCCGGGCGCAGTATTTT. Amino acids: CSAQDRVRAQYF.

The gene calls are TRBV30 and TRBJ2-1, with a possible D match to TRBD1 (6 bases). V gave up 4 bases and J gave up 3 bases, with 16 bases separating them. The CDR3 totals 15 residues. From germline, CDR1 is GTSNPN and CDR2 SVGIG (reference sequence). The CDR3 sequence: CAWKSGRGHYNEQFF. CDR3 bases: TGTGCCTGGAAGTCTGGCAGGGGACACTACAATGAGCAGTTCTTC.

This chain uses TRBV20-1 with TRBJ2-1, with 9 bases identical to TRBD1. This CDR3 is built from 13 residues. J was trimmed by 5 bases and V by 7 bases; bases with no gene match: 6. Per germline, CDR1 DFQATT and CDR2 SNEGSKA (reference sequence). The DNA of the CDR3 is TGCAGTGTTCCGGGACAGGGACACAATGAGCAGTTCTTC. Protein product: CSVPGQGHNEQFF.

This rearrangement joins TRBV27 to TRBJ1-6; TRBD1 matches at 8 bases. The length of the CDR3 is 14 residues. In germline, CDR1 is MNHEY, CDR2 SMNVEV (reference sequence). Trimming at V came to 5 bases and at J to 8 bases, leaving 5 bases not matched to a gene. The CDR3 DNA is TGTGCCAGCAGTCCGACAGGGGAGGATTCACCCCTCCACTTT. Its protein product is CASSPTGEDSPLHF.

V is TRBV27 and J is TRBJ2-7; 9 bases fit TRBD2. The CDR3 runs 14 residues. V lost 6 bases and J lost 2; bases outside the gene matches: 5. CDR1 is MNHEY and CDR2 is SMNVEV in the germline V gene (reference sequence). The CDR3 region has the DNA TGTGCCAGCAGGGGACTAGCCGGGGCCTACGAGCAGTACTTC. It yields the protein CASRGLAGAYEQYF.

This chain links TRBV2 with TRBJ2-1, with TRBD2 matching 10 bases. Looked up from germline, CDR1 is SNHLY and CDR2 is FYNNEI. With 4 bases clipped from V and 6 bases from J, the junction kept 3 bases outside the gene matches. This CDR3 has 14 amino acids. As DNA, the CDR3 is TGTGCCAGCAGTGGTCTAGCGGGGGTCAATGAGCAGTTCTTC. This gives the protein CASSGLAGVNEQFF.